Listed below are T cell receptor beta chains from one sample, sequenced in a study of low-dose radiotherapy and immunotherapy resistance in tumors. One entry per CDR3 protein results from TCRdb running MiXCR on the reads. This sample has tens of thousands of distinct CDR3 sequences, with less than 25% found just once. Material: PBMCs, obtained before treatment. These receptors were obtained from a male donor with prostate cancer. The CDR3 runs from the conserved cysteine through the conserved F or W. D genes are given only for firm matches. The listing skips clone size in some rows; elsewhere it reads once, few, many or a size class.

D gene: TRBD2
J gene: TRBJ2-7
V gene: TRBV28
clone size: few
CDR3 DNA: TGTGCCAGCAGTCGGGGGACTAGCGGGAGTGTAAGCGAGCAGTACTTC
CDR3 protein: CASSRGTSGSVSEQYF

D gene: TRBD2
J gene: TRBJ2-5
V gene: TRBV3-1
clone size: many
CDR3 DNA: TGTGCCAGCAGCCCTACTAGCGGCGCGCCCCCGGGAGAGACCCAGTACTTC
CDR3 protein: CASSPTSGAPPGETQYF

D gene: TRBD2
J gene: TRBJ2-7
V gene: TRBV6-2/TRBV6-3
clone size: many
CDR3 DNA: TGTGCCAGCAGTTACCCCCAGCGGGGGCGGTACGAGCAGTACTTC
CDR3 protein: CASSYPQRGRYEQYF

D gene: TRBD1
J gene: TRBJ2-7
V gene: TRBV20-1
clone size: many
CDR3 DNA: TGCAGTGCTAGAGCCGGACAGGGGGTGGAGCAGTACTTC
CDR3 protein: CSARAGQGVEQYF

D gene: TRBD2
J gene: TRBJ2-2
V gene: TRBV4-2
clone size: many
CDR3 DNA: TGTGCCAGCAGCCAAGATGTAGCGGGACCCCCCTCGGGCACCGGGGAGCTGTTTTTT
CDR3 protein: CASSQDVAGPPSGTGELFF

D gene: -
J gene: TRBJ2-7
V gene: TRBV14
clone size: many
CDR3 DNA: TGTGCCAGCAGCCAACGTCCCTCAGGCATCCACGAGCAGTACTTC
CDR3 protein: CASSQRPSGIHEQYF

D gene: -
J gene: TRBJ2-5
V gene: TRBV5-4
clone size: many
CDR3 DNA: TGTGCCAGCATCTCCGGACCTCATCAAGAGACCCAGTACTTC
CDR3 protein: CASISGPHQETQYF

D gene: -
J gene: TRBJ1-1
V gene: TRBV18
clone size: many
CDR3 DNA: TGTGCCAGCTCGGGGGATATACCGAACACTGAAGCTTTCTTT
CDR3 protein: CASSGDIPNTEAFF

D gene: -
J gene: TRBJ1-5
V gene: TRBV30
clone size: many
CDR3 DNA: TGTGCCTGGGCTAGGAAGGGGGTTGGCAATCAGCCCCAGCATTTT
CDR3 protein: CAWARKGVGNQPQHF

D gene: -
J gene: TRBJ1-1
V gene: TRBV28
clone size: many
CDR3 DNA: TGTGCCAGCAGTTTGGGGCGCCCGGGTATCGGAGCTTTCTTT
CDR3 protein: CASSLGRPGIGAFF

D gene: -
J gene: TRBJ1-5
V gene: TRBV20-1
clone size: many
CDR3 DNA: TGCAGTGCTAGAACTTCGAGGGATAGGTATTTT
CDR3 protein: CSARTSRDRYF

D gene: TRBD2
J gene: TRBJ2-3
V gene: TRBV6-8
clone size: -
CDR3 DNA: TGTGCCTCAGCGGGAGTTCGGGATCAGTATTTT
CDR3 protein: CASAGVRDQYF

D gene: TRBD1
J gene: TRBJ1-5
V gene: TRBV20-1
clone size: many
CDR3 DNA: TGCAGTGCTAGAGCCCTGGGAGGGACAGGGCGAGGTGGGCCCCAGCATTTT
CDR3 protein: CSARALGGTGRGGPQHF

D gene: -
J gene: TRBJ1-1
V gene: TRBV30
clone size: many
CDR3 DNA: TGTGCCTGGAGACAAGGGGGTTCGAACACTGAAGCTTTCTTT
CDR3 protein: CAWRQGGSNTEAFF

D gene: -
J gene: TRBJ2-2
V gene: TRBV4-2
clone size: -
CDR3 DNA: TGTGCCAGCAGCGCGGGGGACAGGCTGACCGGGGAGCTGTTTTTT
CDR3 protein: CASSAGDRLTGELFF

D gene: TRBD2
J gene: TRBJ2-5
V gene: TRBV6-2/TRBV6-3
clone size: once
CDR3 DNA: TGTGCCAGCAGTTATAGCGGGGGGGCCTGGGAGACCCAGTACTTC
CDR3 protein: CASSYSGGAWETQYF

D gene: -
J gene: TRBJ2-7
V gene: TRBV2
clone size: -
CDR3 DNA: TGTGCCAGCCGACTGGACAGTTACGAGCAGTACTTC
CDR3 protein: CASRLDSYEQYF

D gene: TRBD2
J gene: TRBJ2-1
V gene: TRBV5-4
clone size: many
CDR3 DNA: TGTGCCAGCAGCTCCGGACTAGCGGACAATGAGCAGTTCTTC
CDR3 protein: CASSSGLADNEQFF

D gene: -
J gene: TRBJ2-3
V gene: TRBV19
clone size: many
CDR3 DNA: TGTGCCAGTAGTGTCGGGGGGCCCACAGATACGCAGTATTTT
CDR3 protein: CASSVGGPTDTQYF

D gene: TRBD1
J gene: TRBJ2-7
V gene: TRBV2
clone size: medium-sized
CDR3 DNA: TGTGCCAGCAGTGCTCAGGGACAGGGGTATGGCGAGCAGTACTTC
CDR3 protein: CASSAQGQGYGEQYF

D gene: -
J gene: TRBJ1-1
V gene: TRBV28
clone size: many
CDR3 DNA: TGTGCCAGCAGTTTATCGCCCGGGGTAGCTTTCTTT
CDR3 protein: CASSLSPGVAFF

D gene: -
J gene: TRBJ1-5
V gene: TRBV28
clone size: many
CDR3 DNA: TGTGCCAGCAGTTCCTTGGGGGGACCGCCGCGGTACTATAGCAATCAGCCCCAGCATTTT
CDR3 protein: CASSSLGGPPRYYSNQPQHF

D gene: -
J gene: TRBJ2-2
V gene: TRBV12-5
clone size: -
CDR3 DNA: -
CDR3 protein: CASAPPRDITGELFFFFFFFF

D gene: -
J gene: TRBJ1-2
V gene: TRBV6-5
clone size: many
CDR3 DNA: TGTGCCAGCACCGTCGGGGCAGGGAGATATGGCTACACCTTC
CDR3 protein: CASTVGAGRYGYTF

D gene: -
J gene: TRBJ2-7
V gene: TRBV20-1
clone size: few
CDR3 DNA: TGCAGTGCTTCCCTACGTCGGAGTATCCACGAGCAGTACTTC
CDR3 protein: CSASLRRSIHEQYF

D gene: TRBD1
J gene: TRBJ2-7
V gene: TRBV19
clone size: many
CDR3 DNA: TGTGCCAGTAGCACCACTACGGGACAGAGCTCCTACGAGCAGTACTTC
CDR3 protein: CASSTTTGQSSYEQYF

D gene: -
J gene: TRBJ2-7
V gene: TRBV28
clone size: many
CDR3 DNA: TGTGCCAGCACAGCGAGGGCCGAGCAGTACTTC
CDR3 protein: CASTARAEQYF

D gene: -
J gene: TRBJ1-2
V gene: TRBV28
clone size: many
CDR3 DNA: TGTGCCAGCAGTTCGGGATCCACTGGAATGAATAACTATGGCTACACCTTC
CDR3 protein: CASSSGSTGMNNYGYTF

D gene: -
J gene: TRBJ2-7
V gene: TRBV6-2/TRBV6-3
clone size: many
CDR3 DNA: TGTGCCAGCAGTACGAGGGGCGAGCAGTACTTC
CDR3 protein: CASSTRGEQYF

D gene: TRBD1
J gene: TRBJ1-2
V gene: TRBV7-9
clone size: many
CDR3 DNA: TGTGCCAGCAGCCCTGAGACAGGGGGCGACTATGGCTACACCTTC
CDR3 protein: CASSPETGGDYGYTF

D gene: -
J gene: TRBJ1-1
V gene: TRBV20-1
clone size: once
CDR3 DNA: TGCAGTGCTAGAGATATGAGACAGCTGAGCACTGAAGCTTTCTTT
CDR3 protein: CSARDMRQLSTEAFF

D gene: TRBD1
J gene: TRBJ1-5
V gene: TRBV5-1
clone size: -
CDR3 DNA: TGCGCCAGCAGCTGGACAGGGCAAAATCAGCCCCAGCATTTT
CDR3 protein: CASSWTGQNQPQHF

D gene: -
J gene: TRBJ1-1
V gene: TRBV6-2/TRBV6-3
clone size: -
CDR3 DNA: TGTGCCAGCAGCTTTCGGGGGCGGGGGGGGACTGAAGCTTTCTTT
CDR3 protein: CASSFRGRGGTEAFF

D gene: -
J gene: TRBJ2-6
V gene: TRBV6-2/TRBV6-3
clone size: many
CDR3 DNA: TGTGCCAGCAGTTACTCCGGGGCTGGGGCCAACGTCCTGACTTTC
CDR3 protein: CASSYSGAGANVLTF

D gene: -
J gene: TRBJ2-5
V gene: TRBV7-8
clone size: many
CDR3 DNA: TGTGCCAGCAGCTTAGATGGTCCCGAAGAGACCCAGTACTTC
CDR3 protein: CASSLDGPEETQYF

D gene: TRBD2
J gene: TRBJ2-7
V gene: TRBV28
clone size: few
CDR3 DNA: TGTGCCAGCAGCCGCCCCAGCGGGAGTGGGTACGAGCAGTACTTC
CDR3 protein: CASSRPSGSGYEQYF

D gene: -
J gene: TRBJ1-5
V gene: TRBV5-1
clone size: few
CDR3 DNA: TGCGCCAGCAGCTTGGCCGGGGACCAGCCCCAGCATTTT
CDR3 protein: CASSLAGDQPQHF

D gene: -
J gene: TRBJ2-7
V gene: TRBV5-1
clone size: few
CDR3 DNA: TGCGCCAGCAGCACGGACATTCGGTACGAGCAGTACTTC
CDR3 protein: CASSTDIRYEQYF

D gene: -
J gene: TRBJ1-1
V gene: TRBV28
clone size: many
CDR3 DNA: TGTGCCAGCGAAGATCAGGGGATGAACACTGAAGCTTTCTTT
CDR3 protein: CASEDQGMNTEAFF

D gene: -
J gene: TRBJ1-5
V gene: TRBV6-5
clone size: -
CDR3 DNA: TGTGCCAGCAGCCCCCGGGACCGTATGAGGCCCCAGCATTTT
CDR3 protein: CASSPRDRMRPQHF

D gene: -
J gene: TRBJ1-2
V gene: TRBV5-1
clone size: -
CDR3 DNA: TGCGCCAGCAGCTTTTCCGGAGGCAGGGGAAACTATGGCTACACCTTC
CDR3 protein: CASSFSGGRGNYGYTF

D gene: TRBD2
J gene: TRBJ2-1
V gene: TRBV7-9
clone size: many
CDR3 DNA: TGTGCCAGCAGCTTAGGTTCCGCTAGCGGGGCCGACAATGAGCAGTTCTTC
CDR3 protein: CASSLGSASGADNEQFF

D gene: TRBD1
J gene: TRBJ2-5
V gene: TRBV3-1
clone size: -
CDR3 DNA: TGTGCCAGGAGCGGTTACAGGGGAGAGACCCAGTACTTC
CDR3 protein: CARSGYRGETQYF